This T cell receptor beta chain was captured in a study of blood T cell repertoires in COVID-19. Turning to the study itself: PBMCs, B-cell-depleted T cells, or T cells provided the cDNA or gDNA that made up the material.

Authors' processing steps: How many nucleated cells were present was estimated from reference gene primer amplification. Assay used: immunoSEQ multiplex PCR; TCRdb lists only in-frame clones, some missing. That table furnishes V, J and clone size, whereas the DNA furnished D and trimming. The sample lists more than 300,000 clones, approximately 89% occurring once. The V segment lost 1 base and the J segment 1 base; nucleotides outside the gene matches: 19. From germline, CDR1 is SGHNT and CDR2 YYREEE (reference sequence). The CDR3 covers 20 residues. The rearrangement links TRBV5-4 to TRBJ1-1; TRBD1 agrees at 7 bases. Input material: peripheral blood. This receptor was taken from a woman younger than 30 who had recovered from COVID-19. The CDR3 DNA reads as TGTGCCAGCAGCTTGCCATTTCAAAGACAGGGTGCGACGTCGAACACTGAAGCTTTCTTT. This sequence encodes CASSLPFQRQGATSNTEAFF.